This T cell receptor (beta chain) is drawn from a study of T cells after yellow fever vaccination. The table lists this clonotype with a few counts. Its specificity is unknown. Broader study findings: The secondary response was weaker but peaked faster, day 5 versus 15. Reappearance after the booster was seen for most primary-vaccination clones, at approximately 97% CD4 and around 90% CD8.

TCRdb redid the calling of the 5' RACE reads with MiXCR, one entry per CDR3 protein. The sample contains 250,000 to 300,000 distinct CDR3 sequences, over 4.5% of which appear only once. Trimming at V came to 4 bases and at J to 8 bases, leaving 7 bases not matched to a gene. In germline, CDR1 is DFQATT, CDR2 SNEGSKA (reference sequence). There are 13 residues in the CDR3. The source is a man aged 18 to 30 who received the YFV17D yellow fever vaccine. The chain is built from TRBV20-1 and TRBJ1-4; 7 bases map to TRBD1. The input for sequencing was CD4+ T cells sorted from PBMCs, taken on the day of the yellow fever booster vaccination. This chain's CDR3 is CSAIQGRSEKLFF. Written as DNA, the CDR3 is TGCAGTGCTATACAGGGGAGAAGCGAAAAACTGTTTTTT.